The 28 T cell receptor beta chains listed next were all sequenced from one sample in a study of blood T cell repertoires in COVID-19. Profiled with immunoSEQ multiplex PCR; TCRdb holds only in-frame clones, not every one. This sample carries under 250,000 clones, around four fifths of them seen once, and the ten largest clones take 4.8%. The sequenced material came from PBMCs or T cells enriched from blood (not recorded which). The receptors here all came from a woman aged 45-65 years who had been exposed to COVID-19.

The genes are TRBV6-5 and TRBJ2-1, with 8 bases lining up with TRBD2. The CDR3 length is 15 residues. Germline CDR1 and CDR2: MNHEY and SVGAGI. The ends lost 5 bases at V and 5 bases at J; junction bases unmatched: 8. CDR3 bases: TGTGCCAGCAGTCCTCGGCGGGGGGCCAACAATGAGCAGTTCTTC. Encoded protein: CASSPRRGANNEQFF.

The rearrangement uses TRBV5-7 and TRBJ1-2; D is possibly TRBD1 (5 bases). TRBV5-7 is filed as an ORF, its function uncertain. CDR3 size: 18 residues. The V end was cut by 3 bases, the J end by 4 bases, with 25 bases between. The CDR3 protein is CASSYRPFLRDQGYGYTF. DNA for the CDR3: TGTGCCAGCAGCTATAGGCCCTTCTTGCGGGACCAGGGCTATGGCTACACCTTC.

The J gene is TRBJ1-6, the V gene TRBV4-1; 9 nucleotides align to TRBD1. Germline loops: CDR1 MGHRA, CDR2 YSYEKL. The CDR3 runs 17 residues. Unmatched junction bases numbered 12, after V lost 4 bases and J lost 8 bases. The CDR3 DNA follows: TGCGCCAGCAGCCGCGAAGCCCGGGACAGGGATCATTCACCCCTCCACTTT. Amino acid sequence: CASSREARDRDHSPLHF.

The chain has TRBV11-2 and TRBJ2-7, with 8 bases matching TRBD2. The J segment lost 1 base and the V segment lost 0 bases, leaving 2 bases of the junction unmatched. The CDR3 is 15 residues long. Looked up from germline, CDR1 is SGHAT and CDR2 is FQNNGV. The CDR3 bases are TGTGCCAGCAGCTTAGAGCGGGGGGATTCCTACGAGCAGTACTTC. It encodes CASSLERGDSYEQYF.

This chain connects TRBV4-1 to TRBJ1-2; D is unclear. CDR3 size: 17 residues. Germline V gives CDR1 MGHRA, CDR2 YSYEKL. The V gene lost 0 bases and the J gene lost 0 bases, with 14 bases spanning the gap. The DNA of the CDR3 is TGCGCCAGCAGCCAAGAGCCAGGCCGCGCCTCTAACTATGGCTACACCTTC. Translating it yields CASSQEPGRASNYGYTF.

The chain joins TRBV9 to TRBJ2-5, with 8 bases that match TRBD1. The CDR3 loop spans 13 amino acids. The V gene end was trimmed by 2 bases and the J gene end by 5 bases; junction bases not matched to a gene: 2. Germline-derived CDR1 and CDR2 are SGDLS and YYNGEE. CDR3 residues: CASSVTGGETQYF. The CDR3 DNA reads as TGTGCCAGCAGCGTCACAGGGGGGGAGACCCAGTACTTC.

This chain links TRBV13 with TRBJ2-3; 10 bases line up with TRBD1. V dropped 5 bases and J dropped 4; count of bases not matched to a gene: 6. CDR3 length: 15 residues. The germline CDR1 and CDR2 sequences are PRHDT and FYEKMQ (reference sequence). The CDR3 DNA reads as TGTGCCAGCAGCCATCGGGACAGGGGCCCAGATACGCAGTATTTT. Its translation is CASSHRDRGPDTQYF.

CDR3 protein: CASMAPAGGRDTQYF. For the CDR3, the DNA is TGTGCCAGCATGGCCCCAGCGGGGGGGCGAGATACGCAGTATTTT. The chain uses TRBV6-6 and TRBJ2-3; 10 nucleotides line up with TRBD2. V was clipped by 7 bases and J by 5 bases; unmatched bases: 9. CDR3 size: 15 residues. Germline V gene lookup returns CDR1 MNHNY and CDR2 SVGAGI (reference sequence).

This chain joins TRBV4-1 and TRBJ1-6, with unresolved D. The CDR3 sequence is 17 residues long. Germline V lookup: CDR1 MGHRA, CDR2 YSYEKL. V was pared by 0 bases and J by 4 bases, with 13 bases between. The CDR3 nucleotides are TGCGCCAGCAGCCAAGAGAGGGCAAGGTCATATAATTCACCCCTCCACTTT. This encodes CASSQERARSYNSPLHF.

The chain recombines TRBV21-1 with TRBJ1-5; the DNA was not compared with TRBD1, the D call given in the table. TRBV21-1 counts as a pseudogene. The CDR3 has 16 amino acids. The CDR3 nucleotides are TGTGCCAGCAGCAAAGTCCACAGGGCCTACAATCAGCCCCAGCATTTT. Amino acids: CASSKVHRAYNQPQHF.

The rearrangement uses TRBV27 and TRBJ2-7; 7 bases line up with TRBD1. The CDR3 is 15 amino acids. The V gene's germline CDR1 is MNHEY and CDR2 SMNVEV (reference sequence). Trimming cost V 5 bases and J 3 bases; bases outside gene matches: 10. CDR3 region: CASSDTGASHYEQYF. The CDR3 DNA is TGTGCCAGCAGTGATACAGGGGCGTCCCACTACGAGCAGTACTTC.

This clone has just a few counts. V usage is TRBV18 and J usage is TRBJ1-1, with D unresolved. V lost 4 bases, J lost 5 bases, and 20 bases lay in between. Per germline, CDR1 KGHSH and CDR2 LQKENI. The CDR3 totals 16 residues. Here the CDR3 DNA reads TGTGCCAGCTCACACTACCAGTCCGACCGAGGGACTGAAGCTTTCTTT. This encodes CASSHYQSDRGTEAFF.

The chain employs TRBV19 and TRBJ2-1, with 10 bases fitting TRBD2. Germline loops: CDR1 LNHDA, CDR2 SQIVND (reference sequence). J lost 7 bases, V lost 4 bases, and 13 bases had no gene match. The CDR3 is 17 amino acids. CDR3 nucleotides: TGTGCCAGTAGTACCCCTCGACTAGCGGGTGTCGGGAATGAGCAGTTCTTC. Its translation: CASSTPRLAGVGNEQFF.

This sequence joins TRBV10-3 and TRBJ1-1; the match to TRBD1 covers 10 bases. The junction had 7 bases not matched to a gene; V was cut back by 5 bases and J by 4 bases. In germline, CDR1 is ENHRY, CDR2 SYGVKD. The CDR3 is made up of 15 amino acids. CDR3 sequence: CAISPWDRGGTEAFF. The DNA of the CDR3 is TGTGCCATCAGTCCTTGGGACAGGGGTGGCACTGAAGCTTTCTTT.

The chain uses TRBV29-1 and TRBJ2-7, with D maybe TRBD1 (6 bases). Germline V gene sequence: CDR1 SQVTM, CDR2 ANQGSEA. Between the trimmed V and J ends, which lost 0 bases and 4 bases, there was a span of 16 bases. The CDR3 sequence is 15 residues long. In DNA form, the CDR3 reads TGCAGCGTTGAAGATCCAGAGACAGGTGGATACGAGCAGTACTTC. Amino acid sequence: CSVEDPETGGYEQYF.

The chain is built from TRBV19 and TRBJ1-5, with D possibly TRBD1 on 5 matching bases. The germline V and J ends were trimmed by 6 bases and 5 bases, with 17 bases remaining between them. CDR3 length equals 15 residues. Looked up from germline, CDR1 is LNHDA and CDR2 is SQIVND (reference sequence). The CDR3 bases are TGTGCCAGTAGAAACAGGCAAAATTCTGATCAGCCCCAGCATTTT. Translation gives CASRNRQNSDQPQHF.

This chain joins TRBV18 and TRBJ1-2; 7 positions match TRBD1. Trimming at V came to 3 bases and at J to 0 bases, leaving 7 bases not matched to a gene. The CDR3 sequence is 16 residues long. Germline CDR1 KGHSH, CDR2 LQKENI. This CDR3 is CASSPTGPGTNYGYTF. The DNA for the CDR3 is TGTGCCAGCTCACCGACAGGGCCCGGGACTAACTATGGCTACACCTTC.

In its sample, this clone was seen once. CDR3 sequence (DNA): TGTGCCAGCAGCTTAGATAGACAGGGGAGCCAAGCTTTCTTT. This sequence encodes CASSLDRQGSQAFF. V and J are TRBV5-4 and TRBJ1-1; 8 positions agree with TRBD1. Germline V CDR1 and CDR2: SGHNT, YYREEE (reference sequence). The CDR3 has 14 amino acids. Unmatched junction bases numbered 9, after V lost 2 bases and J lost 9 bases.

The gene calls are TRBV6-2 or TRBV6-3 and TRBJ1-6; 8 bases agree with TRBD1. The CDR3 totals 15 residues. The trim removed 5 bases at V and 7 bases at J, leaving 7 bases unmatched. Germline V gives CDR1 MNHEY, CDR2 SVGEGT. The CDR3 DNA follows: TGTGCCAGCAGTGATCCGGGACAGGTCAATTCACCCCTCCACTTT. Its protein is CASSDPGQVNSPLHF.

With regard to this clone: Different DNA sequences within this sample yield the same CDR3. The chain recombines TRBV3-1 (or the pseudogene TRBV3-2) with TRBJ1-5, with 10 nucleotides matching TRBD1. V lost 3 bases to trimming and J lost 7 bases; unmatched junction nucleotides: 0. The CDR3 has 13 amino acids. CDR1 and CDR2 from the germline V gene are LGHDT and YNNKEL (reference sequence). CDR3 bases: TGTGCCAGCAGCCAGGACAGGGGGCAGCCCCAGCATTTT. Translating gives CASSQDRGQPQHF.

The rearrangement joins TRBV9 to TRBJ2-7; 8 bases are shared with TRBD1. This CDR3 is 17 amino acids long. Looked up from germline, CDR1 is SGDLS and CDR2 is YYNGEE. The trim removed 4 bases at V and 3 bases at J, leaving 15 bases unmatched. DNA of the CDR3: TGTGCCAGCAGCTCCTCAAGCCGTGGACAGGGCCACTACGAGCAGTACTTC. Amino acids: CASSSSSRGQGHYEQYF.

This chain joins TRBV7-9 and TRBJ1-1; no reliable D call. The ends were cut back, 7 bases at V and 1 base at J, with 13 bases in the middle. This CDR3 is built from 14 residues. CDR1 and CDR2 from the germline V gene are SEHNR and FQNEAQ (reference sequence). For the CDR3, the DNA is TGTGCCAGCATCAGAGGGTGGGGGAACACTGAAGCTTTCTTT. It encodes CASIRGWGNTEAFF.

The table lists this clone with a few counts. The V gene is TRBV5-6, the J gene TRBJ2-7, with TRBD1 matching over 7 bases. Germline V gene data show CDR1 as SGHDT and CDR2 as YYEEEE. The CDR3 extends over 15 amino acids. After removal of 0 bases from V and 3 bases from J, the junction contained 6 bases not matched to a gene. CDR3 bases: TGTGCCAGCAGCTTGGGAGGGACAGCCTTCTACGAGCAGTACTTC. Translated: CASSLGGTAFYEQYF.

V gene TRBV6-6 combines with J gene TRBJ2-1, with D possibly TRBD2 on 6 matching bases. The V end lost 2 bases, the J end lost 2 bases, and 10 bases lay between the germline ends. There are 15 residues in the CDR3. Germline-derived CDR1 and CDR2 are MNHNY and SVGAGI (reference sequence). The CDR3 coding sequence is TGTGCCAGCAGTTACGGCGGGGCGGCCTACAATGAGCAGTTCTTC. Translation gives CASSYGGAAYNEQFF.

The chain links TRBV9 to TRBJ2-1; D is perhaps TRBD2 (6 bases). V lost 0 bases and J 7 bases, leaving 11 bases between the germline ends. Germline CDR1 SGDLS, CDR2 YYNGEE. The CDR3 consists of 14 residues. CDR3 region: CASSVGGTSNEQFF. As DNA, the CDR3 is TGTGCCAGCAGCGTAGGCGGGACCTCGAATGAGCAGTTCTTC.

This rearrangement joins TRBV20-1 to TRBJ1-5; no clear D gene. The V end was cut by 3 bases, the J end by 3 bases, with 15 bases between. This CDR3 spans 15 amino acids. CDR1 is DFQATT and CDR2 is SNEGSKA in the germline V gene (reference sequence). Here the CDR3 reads CSASPAGSPNQPQHF. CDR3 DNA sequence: TGCAGTGCTAGTCCGGCGGGCTCACCCAATCAGCCCCAGCATTTT.

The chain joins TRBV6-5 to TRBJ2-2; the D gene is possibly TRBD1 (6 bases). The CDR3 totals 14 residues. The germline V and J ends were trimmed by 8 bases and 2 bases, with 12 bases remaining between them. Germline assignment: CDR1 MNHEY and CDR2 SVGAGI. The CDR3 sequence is CASSDRTNTGELFF. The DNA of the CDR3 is TGTGCCAGCTCTGACAGGACTAACACCGGGGAGCTGTTTTTT.

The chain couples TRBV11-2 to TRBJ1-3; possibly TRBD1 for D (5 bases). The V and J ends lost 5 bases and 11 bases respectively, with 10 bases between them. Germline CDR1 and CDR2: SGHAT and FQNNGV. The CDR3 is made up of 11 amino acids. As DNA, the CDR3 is TGTGCCAGCAGCCCTTGGGGCCCCATATATTTT. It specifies CASSPWGPIYF.